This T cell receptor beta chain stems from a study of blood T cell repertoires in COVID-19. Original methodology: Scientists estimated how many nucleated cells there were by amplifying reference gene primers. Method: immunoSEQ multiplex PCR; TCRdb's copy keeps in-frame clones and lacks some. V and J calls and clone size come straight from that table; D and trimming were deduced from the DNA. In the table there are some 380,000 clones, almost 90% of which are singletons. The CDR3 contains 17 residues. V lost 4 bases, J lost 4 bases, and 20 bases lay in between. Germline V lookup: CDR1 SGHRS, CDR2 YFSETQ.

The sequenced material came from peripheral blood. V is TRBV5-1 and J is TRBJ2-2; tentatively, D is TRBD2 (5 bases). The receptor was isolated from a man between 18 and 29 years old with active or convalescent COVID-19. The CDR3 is CASSRPEGATPTGELFF. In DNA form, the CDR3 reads TGCGCCAGCAGCCGACCTGAGGGTGCCACCCCCACCGGGGAGCTGTTTTTT.